The 6 T cell receptor beta chains below come from one sample, sequenced in a study of blood T cells in healthy people across ages. Together with a sample-barcoded 5' primer, a J-beta primer mix was included in a second PCR lasting roughly 6 to 12 cycles. TCRdb used MiXCR to reprocess the 5' RACE reads, holding one entry per CDR3 protein. The data show nearly 800,000 distinct CDR3 sequences, more than 55% seen once. Sequencing was done on a sample of blood. The receptors were sampled from a man aged 35-49 years in good health.

The rearrangement links TRBV7-3 to TRBJ1-2; no reliable D call. Germline-derived CDR1 and CDR2 are SGHTA and FQGTGA. This CDR3 has 13 residues. The V and J ends lost 5 bases and 2 bases respectively, with 9 bases between them. The CDR3 here is CASSPDQNYGYTF. Here the CDR3 DNA reads TGTGCCAGCAGCCCGGACCAGAACTATGGCTACACCTTC.

J is TRBJ2-1 and V is TRBV5-1; TRBD2 agrees at 10 bases. CDR3 length: 14 amino acids. Losses at the gene ends were 0 bases for V and 9 bases for J; bases not matched to a gene: 3. Germline CDR1 is SGHRS and CDR2 is YFSETQ. Here the CDR3 reads CASSLVSGRSEQFF. The CDR3 nucleotides read TGCGCCAGCAGCTTGGTTAGCGGGAGGAGTGAGCAGTTCTTC.

This clonotype showed up just a few times. The chain is built from TRBV4-2 and TRBJ1-2, with D unresolved. The V gene's germline CDR1 is LGHNA and CDR2 YNFKEQ. The CDR3 length is 16 residues. The V and J ends lost 0 bases and 0 bases respectively, with 11 bases between them. The CDR3 reads CASSQDRTAANYGYTF. CDR3 in DNA: TGTGCCAGCAGCCAAGATAGAACAGCAGCTAACTATGGCTACACCTTC.

This chain uses TRBV3-1 with TRBJ1-1; D unresolved. Trimming shortened V by 3 bases and J by 2 bases, and 10 bases separated the two germline ends. Germline V gives CDR1 LGHDT, CDR2 YNNKEL (reference sequence). This CDR3 region has 14 residues. The chain's CDR3 is CASSQLLINTEAFF. In DNA form, the CDR3 reads TGTGCCAGCAGCCAGCTACTAATCAACACTGAAGCTTTCTTT.

This clonotype has more than one count but fewer than ten. The chain is built from TRBV6-5 and TRBJ1-2, with 12 positions matching TRBD1. CDR1 MNHEY and CDR2 SVGAGI come from the germline V gene. The CDR3 totals 15 residues. With 5 bases clipped from V and 8 bases from J, the junction kept 9 bases outside the gene matches. The CDR3 nucleotides are TGTGCCAGCAGTGACCCGGGACAGGGGGCGACGGGCTACACCTTC. This sequence encodes CASSDPGQGATGYTF.

The J gene is TRBJ2-3, the V gene TRBV7-2; either TRBD1 or TRBD2 may fit D (5 bases each). This CDR3 contains 18 residues. Germline-derived CDR1 and CDR2 are SGHTA and FQGNSA. Between the trimmed V and J ends, which lost 5 bases and 5 bases, there was a span of 26 bases. The CDR3 coding sequence is TGTGCCAGCAGCCTAAACCCGGGGCCCTACAACCCCGGAGATACGCAGTATTTT. Protein sequence: CASSLNPGPYNPGDTQYF.